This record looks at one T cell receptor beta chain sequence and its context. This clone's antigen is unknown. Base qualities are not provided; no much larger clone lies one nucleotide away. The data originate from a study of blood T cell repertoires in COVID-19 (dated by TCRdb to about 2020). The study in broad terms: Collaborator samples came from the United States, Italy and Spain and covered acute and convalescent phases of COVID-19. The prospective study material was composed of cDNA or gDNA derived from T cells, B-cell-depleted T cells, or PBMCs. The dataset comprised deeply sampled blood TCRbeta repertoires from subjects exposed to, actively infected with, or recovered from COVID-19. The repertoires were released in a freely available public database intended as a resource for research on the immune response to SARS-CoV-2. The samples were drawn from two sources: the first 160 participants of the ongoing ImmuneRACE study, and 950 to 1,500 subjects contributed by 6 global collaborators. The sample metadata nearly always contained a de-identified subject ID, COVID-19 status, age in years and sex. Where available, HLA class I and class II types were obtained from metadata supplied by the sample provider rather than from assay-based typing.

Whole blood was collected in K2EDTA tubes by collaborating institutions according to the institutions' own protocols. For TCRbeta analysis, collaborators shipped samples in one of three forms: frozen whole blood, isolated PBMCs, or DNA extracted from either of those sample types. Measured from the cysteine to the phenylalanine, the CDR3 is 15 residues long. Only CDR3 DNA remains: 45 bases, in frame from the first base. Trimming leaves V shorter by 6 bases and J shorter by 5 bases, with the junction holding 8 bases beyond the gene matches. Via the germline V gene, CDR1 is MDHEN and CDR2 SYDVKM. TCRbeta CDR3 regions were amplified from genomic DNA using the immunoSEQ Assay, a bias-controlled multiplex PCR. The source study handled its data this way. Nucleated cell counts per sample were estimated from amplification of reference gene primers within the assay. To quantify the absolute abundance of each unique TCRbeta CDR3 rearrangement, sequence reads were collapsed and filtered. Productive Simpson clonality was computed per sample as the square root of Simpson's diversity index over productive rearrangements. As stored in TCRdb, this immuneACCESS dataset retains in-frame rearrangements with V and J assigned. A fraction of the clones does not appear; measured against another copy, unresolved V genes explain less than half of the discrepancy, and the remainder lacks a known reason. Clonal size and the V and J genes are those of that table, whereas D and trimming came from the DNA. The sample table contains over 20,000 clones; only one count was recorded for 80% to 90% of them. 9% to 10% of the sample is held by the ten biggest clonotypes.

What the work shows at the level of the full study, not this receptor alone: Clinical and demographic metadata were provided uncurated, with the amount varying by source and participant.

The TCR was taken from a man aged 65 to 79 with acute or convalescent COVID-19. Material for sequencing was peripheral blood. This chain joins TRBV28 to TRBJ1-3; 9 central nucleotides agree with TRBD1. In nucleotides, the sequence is TGTGCCAGCAGCCAACGACAGGGGGGGAGAAACACCATATATTTT. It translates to CASSQRQGGRNTIYF.